This T cell receptor (beta chain) was documented in a study of PD-L1 blockade in urothelial cancer. Across the study: Twenty-five of the 29 patients were men with bladder-origin urothelial cancer. Analyses were performed on blood at 3 weeks after treatment start (the second dose) and at 6 weeks. Median T cell yield from blood was 141,255.

Pretreatment sampling and on-treatment sampling together yielded between 1 and 8 samples for each patient. This clone is a singleton in its sample. Some clones are missing from TCRdb's copy, which holds only in-frame ones; the method was immunoSEQ multiplex PCR. The sample contains around 32,000 clones, about 87% of which appear only once. Source: PBMCs, taken around atezolizumab (anti-PD-L1) treatment. The clonotype originates from a man over 45 with urothelial cancer.

CDR3 residues: CASSLRDRGSNTEAFF. CDR3 in DNA: TGTGCCAGCAGCCTCCGGGACAGGGGCTCTAACACTGAAGCTTTCTTT. The chain employs TRBV7-8 and TRBJ1-1, with 10 bases fitting TRBD1. The trim removed 5 bases at V and 2 bases at J, leaving 8 bases unmatched. The CDR3 runs 16 residues. Germline CDR1 and CDR2: SGHVS and FQNEAQ.